The entry below gives a single T cell receptor beta chain sequence along with its context. This sample is part of a study of blood T cell repertoires in COVID-19. Study summary: Sample material is recorded as cDNA or gDNA derived from T cells, B-cell-depleted T cells, or PBMCs.

TCRdb keeps only in-frame clones here, not all; method: immunoSEQ multiplex PCR. The sample carries tens of thousands of clones, around 89% recorded once. Germline CDR1 is LNHDA and CDR2 is SQIVND (reference sequence). Losses at the gene ends were 3 bases for V and 5 bases for J; bases not matched to a gene: 4. CDR3 size: 14 residues. Sequenced input: peripheral blood. The source of this sequence is a man younger than 40 with active or convalescent COVID-19. V usage is TRBV19 and J usage is TRBJ1-5, with 7 bases aligning to TRBD1. This chain's CDR3 is CASSIGTEHQPQHF. DNA for the CDR3: TGTGCCAGTAGTATCGGGACAGAACATCAGCCCCAGCATTTT.